These 9 T cell receptor beta chains share one sample of origin, sequenced in a study of tumour-infiltrating T cells in Burkitt lymphoma. Here immunoSEQ multiplex PCR was the method, and the copy in TCRdb shows in-frame clones only, minus some. The sample gives about 430 clones, roughly a sixth of which show up once; nearly 20% is in the top ten. The source material was tumor tissue. Source of these receptors: a human donor with Burkitt lymphoma.

This clone was seen only a few times. The chain links TRBV7-6 to TRBJ1-1; D is uncertain. With 2 bases removed from V and 0 bases from J, the gap between germline ends came to 4 bases. Germline CDR1 SGHVS, CDR2 FNYEAQ. This CDR3 region has 13 residues. The CDR3 protein is CASSLSVNTEAFF. The CDR3 DNA reads TGTGCCAGCAGCTTATCCGTGAACACTGAAGCTTTCTTT.

The CDR3 nucleotides are TGTGCCAGCAGCGTAGGGGGTAGCGGGGGAAGAGAGACCCAGTACTTC. This sequence encodes CASSVGGSGGRETQYF. J is TRBJ2-5 and V is TRBV9; TRBD2 matches 9 bases. The trim removed 0 bases at V and 4 bases at J, leaving 7 bases unmatched. Germline CDR1 SGDLS, CDR2 YYNGEE. CDR3 length equals 16 residues.

This CDR3 reads CASSWDRELGYGYTF. The CDR3 region has the DNA TGTGCCAGCAGCTGGGACAGGGAGTTAGGGTATGGCTACACCTTC. The gene calls are TRBV5-6 and TRBJ1-2, with TRBD1 identical over 9 bases. The CDR3 is made up of 15 amino acids. From germline, CDR1 is SGHDT and CDR2 YYEEEE. V lost 3 bases to trimming and J lost 5 bases; unmatched junction nucleotides: 8.

The V gene is TRBV7-9, the J gene TRBJ2-3; D is uncertain. Trimming shortened V by 3 bases and J by 4 bases, and 11 bases separated the two germline ends. The CDR3 is made up of 14 amino acids. The germline CDR1 and CDR2 sequences are SEHNR and FQNEAQ (reference sequence). In DNA, the CDR3 is TGTGCCAGCAGCTTTTCCGGGTGGGCAGATACGCAGTATTTT. Translating it yields CASSFSGWADTQYF.

The chain uses TRBV5-1 and TRBJ2-5; unclear D gene. The CDR3 has 14 residues. Germline V gene sequence: CDR1 SGHRS, CDR2 YFSETQ. Trimming stripped 0 bases from V and 2 bases from J, with 8 bases between. The CDR3 region is CASSLEGSQETQYF. The CDR3, as DNA: TGCGCCAGCAGCTTGGAGGGCAGTCAAGAGACCCAGTACTTC.

The chain combines TRBV18 with TRBJ1-5; tentatively, D is TRBD1 (6 bases). V was trimmed by 1 base and J by 6 bases, leaving 13 bases between them. In germline, CDR1 is KGHSH, CDR2 LQKENI. This CDR3 is 15 amino acids long. Here the CDR3 DNA reads TGTGCCAGCTCACCACTACGGACAGATAGTCAGCCCCAGCATTTT. It is translated as CASSPLRTDSQPQHF.

In its sample, this clone was seen a few times. The rearrangement links TRBV10-1 to TRBJ1-2; D is uncertain. The V and J ends lost 5 bases and 4 bases respectively, with 20 bases between them. Germline V gene data show CDR1 as WNHNN and CDR2 as SYGVQD (reference sequence). This CDR3 contains 16 residues. CDR3 DNA sequence: TGCGCCAGCAGTATTACAAGAAGATCGCGAACCTATGGCTACACCTTC. It translates to CASSITRRSRTYGYTF.

This clone came up a few times. The J gene is TRBJ2-7, the V gene TRBV14; unclear D gene. The CDR3 has 11 amino acids. Deletions cut 4 bases from V and 7 bases from J, with 8 bases between. CDR1 and CDR2 from the germline V gene are SGHDN and FVKESK. The CDR3 DNA is TGTGCCAGCAGCCGAGGATGGGAGCAGTACTTC. Encoded protein: CASSRGWEQYF. Variable domain in full (rest from reference TRBV14 and TRBJ2-7): EAGVTQFPSHSVIEKGQTVTLRCDPISGHDNLYWYRRVMGKEIKFLLHFVKESKQDESGMPNNRFLAERTGGTYSTLKVQPAELEDSGVYFCASSRGWEQYFGPGTRLTVT.

This clone was observed a handful of times. The V call is TRBV27, the J call TRBJ2-2; 9 nucleotides agree with TRBD2. The germline gives CDR1 MNHEY, CDR2 SMNVEV (reference sequence). After removal of 5 bases from V and 4 bases from J, the junction contained 8 bases not matched to a gene. The CDR3 has 16 residues. CDR3: CASSRGAGGLTGELFF. The CDR3, as DNA: TGTGCCAGCAGTAGAGGAGCGGGGGGACTCACCGGGGAGCTGTTTTTT.